A selection of T cell receptor beta chains follows, all from one sample in a study of T cells in severe cutaneous drug reactions. From its re-call of the multiplex PCR reads, TCRdb lists each CDR3 protein once, without DNA. The sample table sets out thousands of distinct CDR3 sequences. Source material: cells from a skin blister. Receptors originate from a human donor with a severe cutaneous adverse drug reaction. CDR3s include the opening cysteine and the closing phenylalanine or tryptophan. Only some rows state a clone size, as once, few, many or a class for expanded clones.

TRBV12-3/TRBV12-4	.	TRBJ1-1	14	CASRKGGLGTEAFF
TRBV6-1	.	TRBJ2-1	18	CASSENPPASTYYDEQFF
TRBV4-3	.	TRBJ2-7	16	CASSQDWREGSYEQYF
TRBV28	.	TRBJ1-2	13	CASSFDPTDLYTF
TRBV6-5	medium-sized	TRBJ1-2	13	CASRSPHEYGYTF
TRBV12-3/TRBV12-4	.	TRBJ1-4	13	CASSYPNNEKLFF
TRBV27	.	TRBJ1-1	14	CASSSLDSPREAFF
TRBV5-4	.	TRBJ2-1	15	CASSSPASGSHEQFF
TRBV5-4	.	TRBJ2-3	14	CASRNLRNTDTQYF
TRBV2	.	TRBJ2-7	17	CASSEALWGLHSYEQYF
TRBV27	.	TRBJ2-7	14	CASSSIQGTYEQYF
TRBV28	medium-sized	TRBJ2-7	14	CASRPGGQSYEQYF
TRBV2	.	TRBJ2-6	16	CASIIDGSSGANVLTF
TRBV27	.	TRBJ2-7	16	CASSLLAGELSYEQYF
TRBV5-5	.	TRBJ2-7	11	CASSLREREYF
TRBV6-2/TRBV6-3	medium-sized	TRBJ2-3	15	CASSPGAVSTDTQYF
TRBV7-9	.	TRBJ2-2	15	CASSRTSGYTGELFF
TRBV24-1	.	TRBJ2-1	14	CATSVLGRGNEQFF
TRBV27	.	TRBJ2-1	14	CASSLIAGGNEQFF
TRBV30	medium-sized	TRBJ1-2	14	CAWRGGYQDYGYTF
TRBV10-3	.	TRBJ2-7	16	CAISDPAGVTGDEQYF
TRBV28	.	TRBJ2-1	15	CASRIPGLAVWEQFF
TRBV29-1	.	TRBJ2-1	14	CSVVTPLRSNEQFF
TRBV27	.	TRBJ1-6	15	CASRGMTGSDSPLHF
TRBV2	.	TRBJ2-1	17	CASSISATGDSYNEQFF
TRBV27	.	TRBJ2-7	16	CASSLSPRTFTYEQYF
TRBV27	.	TRBJ2-7	13	CASSPPGGSEQYF
TRBV12-3/TRBV12-4	.	TRBJ2-1	14	CASSYSGRHNEQFF
TRBV10-3	.	TRBJ2-7	15	CATFGTGEEPYEQYF
TRBV27	.	TRBJ2-7	14	CASRPSGRAREQYF
TRBV2	.	TRBJ2-3	17	CASSERDRPIRTDTQYF
TRBV12-3/TRBV12-4	.	TRBJ2-7	11	CASTDSYEQYF
TRBV19	.	TRBJ1-1	17	CASSPNFSQTPNTEAFF
TRBV5-1	.	TRBJ2-7	13	CASSSGLSYEQYF
TRBV27	.	TRBJ2-1	13	CASKSGLYNEQFF
TRBV18	.	TRBJ2-3	12	CASSREASTQYF
TRBV6-2/TRBV6-3	.	TRBJ2-5	16	CASSYRRGELEETQYF
TRBV13	.	TRBJ1-1	14	CASSRGLFGTEAFF
TRBV7-8	.	TRBJ2-1	13	CASSGRAYNEQFF
TRBV28	.	TRBJ2-7	11	CASSLAPPRDF
TRBV13	.	TRBJ2-7	16	CASSLASSGRAYEQYF
TRBV29-1	medium-sized	TRBJ2-3	14	CSVEDRGDPAGQYF